This entry lists 32 T cell receptor beta chains sequenced from one sample in a study of CD8 T cells in ankylosing spondylitis (dated by TCRdb to 2016 to 2017). Library method: 5' RACE. The listed sequencing device is Illumina HiSeq 2500. The public reads were run again by TCRdb, first through fastp at Q25 and then through MiXCR, and only productive beta chains were kept. Every distinct CDR3 protein forms one entry, paired with its most common genes and DNA. For this sample the table gives 250,000 or so distinct CDR3 sequences, of which about 10% were detected only once. 6% to 8.5% of the sample belongs to the ten largest clones. The sample was blood, either unsorted or a sorted T cell fraction (not recorded which). The source is a male donor with ankylosing spondylitis or in good health (not recorded which).

In its sample, this clonotype was seen many times. The J gene is TRBJ1-1, the V gene TRBV29-1, with D tentatively TRBD1 (5 bases). CDR3 length equals 12 residues. The V end lost 4 bases, the J end lost 7 bases, and 13 bases lay between the germline ends. Germline CDR1 reads SQVTM; CDR2 reads ANQGSEA. CDR3 amino acids: CSVVETASEAFF. In DNA form, the CDR3 reads TGCAGCGTTGTAGAGACAGCGAGTGAAGCTTTCTTT.

This clonotype came up many times. The J gene is TRBJ1-1, the V gene TRBV5-1, with no clear D. V lost 0 bases and J lost 2, with 8 bases in between. The CDR3 is 14 residues long. The germline gives CDR1 SGHRS, CDR2 YFSETQ. The CDR3 DNA is TGCGCCAGCAGCTTGGATGGTGTTAACACTGAAGCTTTCTTT. Translated: CASSLDGVNTEAFF.

This clonotype was picked up a small number of times. This rearrangement joins TRBV28 to TRBJ1-1; 9 positions agree with TRBD1. Germline CDR1 is MDHEN and CDR2 is SYDVKM. Trimming cost V 8 bases and J 0 bases; bases outside gene matches: 1. The CDR3 has 13 residues. CDR3 in amino acids: CASGTGLNTEAFF. Written as DNA, the CDR3 is TGTGCCAGCGGGACAGGGTTGAACACTGAAGCTTTCTTT.

Only a few counts were recorded for this clonotype. The chain is built from TRBV12-3 or TRBV12-4 and TRBJ2-1; 14 positions agree with TRBD2. CDR3 size: 16 residues. V shed 6 bases, J shed 8 bases, and the junction held 9 bases outside the gene matches. CDR3 DNA: TGTGCCAGCAGGCCGGGACTAGCGGGAGTTCGAGATGAGCAGTTCTTC. Amino acid sequence: CASRPGLAGVRDEQFF.

This clonotype showed up just a few times. V and J are TRBV7-3 and TRBJ2-3; D tentatively reads TRBD1 or TRBD2 (5 bases each). CDR1 is SGHTA, CDR2 FQGTGA, per germline. CDR3 length: 17 residues. V lost 5 bases, J lost 0 bases, and 18 bases lay in between. Here the CDR3 reads CASSAGRVGISTDTQYF. The CDR3 DNA is TGTGCCAGCAGCGCAGGGCGGGTGGGGATTAGCACAGATACGCAGTATTTT.

This clonotype was seen at least ten times. V is TRBV25-1 and J is TRBJ1-4; 8 bases map to TRBD1. This CDR3 is built from 15 residues. The trim removed 4 bases at V and 8 bases at J, leaving 9 bases unmatched. Per germline, CDR1 MGHDK and CDR2 SYGVNS. The CDR3 sequence is CASSVSTGAREKLFF. The CDR3 DNA reads TGTGCCAGCAGTGTATCGACAGGGGCGAGGGAAAAACTGTTTTTT.

In this sample, this clonotype turned up many times. The gene calls are TRBV12-3 or TRBV12-4 and TRBJ2-1, with 9 nucleotides matching TRBD1. Trimming removed 6 bases from V and 10 bases from J; junction bases left unmatched: 10. This CDR3 has 14 amino acids. CDR3 sequence reads: CASSPGTGFGEQFF. CDR3 sequence (DNA): TGTGCCAGCAGCCCCGGGACAGGGTTCGGGGAGCAGTTCTTC.

In its sample, this clonotype was seen many times. The chain links TRBV4-1 to TRBJ2-7; D is uncertain. V was shortened by 1 base and J by 5 bases, with 9 bases between the two germline ends. The germline V gene encodes CDR1 MGHRA and CDR2 YSYEKL. CDR3 length: 13 amino acids. The CDR3 DNA follows: TGCGCCAGCAGCCAAGGTATCAAGAACGAGCAGTACTTC. Translated, it gives CASSQGIKNEQYF.

In its sample, this clonotype was seen many times. Here the CDR3 reads CSALWTGGYTF. The CDR3 DNA follows: TGCAGTGCTCTTTGGACGGGGGGCTACACCTTC. V gene TRBV20-1 combines with J gene TRBJ1-2; D is uncertain. The CDR3 is 11 amino acids. Trimming stripped 5 bases from V and 8 bases from J, with 12 bases between. CDR1 is DFQATT, CDR2 SNEGSKA, per germline (reference sequence).

This clonotype was detected ten times or more. CDR3: CASSSEAPEAFF. In DNA, the CDR3 is TGCGCCAGCAGCTCGGAGGCACCCGAAGCTTTCTTT. The rearrangement links TRBV5-1 to TRBJ1-1; D remains unclear. The CDR3 is made up of 12 amino acids. The germline V gene encodes CDR1 SGHRS and CDR2 YFSETQ. V was trimmed by 3 bases and J by 8 bases, leaving 11 bases between them.

The chain links TRBV7-7 to TRBJ2-3; D is unresolved. CDR3 size: 13 residues. Germline V gene data show CDR1 as SSHAT and CDR2 as FNYEAQ (reference sequence). Trimming removed 5 bases from V and 15 bases from J, with 21 bases in between. For the CDR3, the DNA is TGTGCCAGCAGCCCTAAGGGTGACGCCGCTCGTTATTTT. It codes for CASSPKGDAARYF.

This clonotype was counted ten times or more. The chain couples TRBV5-1 to TRBJ2-7; D remains unclear. Trimming cost V 1 base and J 7 bases, with 18 bases left between them. The CDR3 length is 15 residues. Germline V gene data show CDR1 as SGHRS and CDR2 as YFSETQ. CDR3 loop: CASSLSGESYVEQYF. The CDR3 DNA reads TGCGCCAGCAGCTTGTCTGGGGAAAGCTACGTAGAGCAGTACTTC.

In this sample, this clonotype turned up many times. V is TRBV5-1 and J is TRBJ1-2; 8 bases are a match to TRBD1. V dropped 3 bases and J dropped 9; count of bases not matched to a gene: 7. Germline CDR1 SGHRS, CDR2 YFSETQ. CDR3 length: 13 amino acids. The DNA of the CDR3 is TGCGCCAGCAGCTCCGGACAGGGAAGTAGCTACACCTTC. Protein: CASSSGQGSSYTF.

This clonotype was found many times. This chain joins TRBV20-1 and TRBJ1-1; weak D call: TRBD1 (6 bases). The CDR3 runs 13 residues. Germline-derived CDR1 and CDR2 are DFQATT and SNEGSKA (reference sequence). The ends were cut back, 3 bases at V and 5 bases at J, with 13 bases in the middle. CDR3 residues: CSASFQRGTEAFF. CDR3 bases: TGCAGTGCTAGTTTCCAGAGGGGGACTGAAGCTTTCTTT.

This clonotype was picked up one time. The chain employs TRBV6-5 and TRBJ1-6; D uncertain. The CDR3 has 13 amino acids. Per the germline V gene, CDR1 is MNHEY and CDR2 is SVGAGI. V was cut by 0 bases and J by 9 bases, with 6 bases left in between. DNA of the CDR3: TGTGCCAGCAGTTACTCCGGGAGTTCACCCCTCCACTTT. Translated: CASSYSGSSPLHF.

The DNA for the CDR3 is TGCAGCGCCTTTGGGGAATCCTACGAGCAGTACTTC. This codes for CSAFGESYEQYF. The V and J genes are TRBV29-1 and TRBJ2-7; D uncertain. This CDR3 has 12 amino acids. Germline loops: CDR1 SQVTM, CDR2 ANQGSEA. V lost 7 bases and J 1 base, leaving 11 bases between the germline ends.

The J gene is TRBJ2-3, the V gene TRBV5-4, with TRBD2 matching 13 bases. Germline CDR1 reads SGHNT; CDR2 reads YYREEE (reference sequence). CDR3 length: 14 residues. After removal of 4 bases from V and 6 bases from J, the junction contained 2 bases not matched to a gene. The CDR3 sequence is CASSGLAGVDTQYF. CDR3 DNA: TGTGCCAGCAGCGGACTAGCGGGGGTCGATACGCAGTATTTT.

Concerning this clonotype: A read error may explain this, as a much larger clone is one base away. This chain connects TRBV7-2 to TRBJ2-1; TRBD1 is a possible D gene (6 bases). Per the germline V gene, CDR1 is SGHTA and CDR2 is FQGNSA. CDR3 size: 15 residues. The CDR3 DNA sequence: TGTGCCAGCAGCTTACGCGGACAGCTATACAATAAGCAGTTCTTC. This codes for CASSLRGQLYNKQFF.

V is TRBV5-4 and J is TRBJ2-5, with 7 positions matching TRBD1. The CDR3 extends over 14 amino acids. The V gene end was trimmed by 4 bases and the J gene end by 3 bases; junction bases not matched to a gene: 6. CDR1 is SGHNT and CDR2 is YYREEE in the germline V gene (reference sequence). CDR3 bases: TGTGCCAGCAGCGTGGGACAGCTCAAAGAGACCCAGTACTTC. It encodes CASSVGQLKETQYF.

This clonotype was counted at least ten times. This rearrangement joins TRBV7-6 to TRBJ2-3; D is undetermined. Per germline, CDR1 SGHVS and CDR2 FNYEAQ. The CDR3 spans 15 residues. Trimming cost V 5 bases and J 0 bases, with 12 bases left between them. The CDR3 protein is CASSPPGRSTDTQYF. CDR3 DNA: TGTGCCAGCAGCCCCCCCGGAAGAAGCACAGATACGCAGTATTTT.

This clonotype was observed a handful of times. The chain carries TRBV15 and TRBJ2-3; 7 positions agree with TRBD1. The V gene's germline CDR1 is LNHNV and CDR2 YYDKDF (reference sequence). J gave up 5 bases and V 0 bases, and 8 bases lay outside the gene matches. The CDR3 loop spans 16 amino acids. Here the CDR3 DNA reads TGTGCCACCAGCAGAGAGACAGGGTCGTTGGGAGATACGCAGTATTTT. Amino acid sequence: CATSRETGSLGDTQYF. Based on the CDR3 plus reference TRBV15 and TRBJ2-3, the full variable domain is DAMVIQNPRYQVTQFGKPVTLSCSQTLNHNVMYWYQQKSSQAPKLLFHYYDKDFNNEADTPDNFQSRRPNTSFCFLDIRSPGLGDTAMYLCATSRETGSLGDTQYFGPGTRLTVL.

This clonotype was seen only a few times. The V gene is TRBV14, the J gene TRBJ2-3; possible D gene TRBD2, 7 bases. Germline-derived CDR1 and CDR2 are SGHDN and FVKESK. V shed 1 base and J shed 2 bases, with 10 bases lying between them. The CDR3 covers 15 residues. This CDR3 is CASSQAGGITDTQYF. CDR3 in DNA: TGTGCCAGCAGCCAAGCGGGGGGCATCACAGATACGCAGTATTTT.

This clonotype was recorded many times. The chain joins TRBV12-3 or TRBV12-4 to TRBJ2-1, with 9 positions matching TRBD2. V was clipped by 5 bases and J by 4 bases; unmatched bases: 9. The CDR3 covers 16 residues. CDR3 loop: CASSQRGGGAYNEQFF. The CDR3 DNA follows: TGTGCCAGCAGTCAAAGGGGCGGGGGGGCTTACAATGAGCAGTTCTTC.

This chain uses TRBV11-2 with TRBJ2-7; 8 bases match TRBD1. In germline, CDR1 is SGHAT, CDR2 FQNNGV. The CDR3 covers 15 residues. J lost 4 bases, V lost 0 bases, and 5 bases had no gene match. The CDR3 loop reads CASSLEAGGAYEQYF. The DNA of the CDR3 is TGTGCCAGCAGCTTAGAGGCAGGGGGCGCGTACGAGCAGTACTTC.

This clonotype came up many times. J is TRBJ2-3 and V is TRBV6-2 or TRBV6-3, with no clear D. The germline CDR1 and CDR2 sequences are MNHEY and SVGEGT. The CDR3 runs to 13 residues. V gave up 2 bases and J gave up 3 bases, with 6 bases separating them. The CDR3 sequence is CASSYRVTDTQYF. DNA of the CDR3: TGTGCCAGCAGTTACCGGGTTACAGATACGCAGTATTTT.

The sample holds many counts of this clonotype. This sequence joins TRBV6-5 and TRBJ2-2; possible D gene TRBD2, 5 bases. The V gene's germline CDR1 is MNHEY and CDR2 SVGAGI. Trimming stripped 1 base from V and 4 bases from J, with 13 bases between. The CDR3 sequence is 16 residues long. The CDR3, as DNA: TGTGCCAGCAGTTACTATGAGGGATTCGGCACCGGGGAGCTGTTTTTT. Its protein is CASSYYEGFGTGELFF.

There are many counts of this clonotype. The chain has TRBV12-3 or TRBV12-4 and TRBJ2-1; D uncertain. The CDR3 contains 14 residues. V shed 7 bases and J shed 8 bases, with 18 bases lying between them. The CDR3 bases are TGTGCCAGCACCATTGTTCCACTGAAACATGAGCAGTTCTTC. Its protein is CASTIVPLKHEQFF.

This clonotype was found many times. The chain employs TRBV5-1 and TRBJ2-3, with no clear D. The CDR3 totals 15 residues. The germline CDR1 and CDR2 sequences are SGHRS and YFSETQ. V was clipped by 0 bases and J by 6 bases, with 14 bases between them. CDR3 coding DNA: TGCGCCAGCAGCTTGGCCGGAGTCACCCCGGATACGCAGTATTTT. Its translation is CASSLAGVTPDTQYF.

This clonotype came up many times. The V and J genes are TRBV29-1 and TRBJ2-5, with D perhaps assigned TRBD1 or TRBD2 (5 bases each). The CDR3 contains 13 residues. Per the germline V gene, CDR1 is SQVTM and CDR2 is ANQGSEA. V was pared by 6 bases and J by 2 bases, with 13 bases between. This chain's CDR3 is CSVAPGPQETQYF. Here the CDR3 DNA reads TGCAGCGTGGCACCGGGACCTCAAGAGACCCAGTACTTC.

This clonotype was observed at least ten times. The chain couples TRBV12-3 or TRBV12-4 to TRBJ2-2; TRBD1 might be the D (5 bases). The CDR3 contains 13 residues. V shed 7 bases and J shed 1 base, with 7 bases lying between them. This CDR3 is CASNQGNTGELFF. The CDR3 DNA is TGTGCCAGCAACCAGGGGAACACCGGGGAGCTGTTTTTT.

This clonotype was counted ten times or more. The gene calls are TRBV5-1 and TRBJ2-7; D could derive from TRBD1 or TRBD2 (5 bases each). V lost 4 bases, J lost 7 bases, and 18 bases lay in between. Per germline, CDR1 SGHRS and CDR2 YFSETQ. The CDR3 loop spans 14 amino acids. The CDR3 region is CASSLDMVGGEQYF. Here the CDR3 DNA reads TGCGCCAGCAGCCTGGACATGGTAGGAGGAGAGCAGTACTTC.

This clonotype was seen ten or more times. This rearrangement joins TRBV29-1 to TRBJ2-7, with 10 positions matching TRBD2. The V gene's germline CDR1 is SQVTM and CDR2 ANQGSEA. The CDR3 extends over 14 amino acids. Losses at the gene ends were 4 bases for V and 6 bases for J; bases not matched to a gene: 9. The CDR3 DNA is TGCAGCGTTGGGGTACAGCGGGAGGGTCTCGAGCAGTACTTC. Its translation is CSVGVQREGLEQYF.